This T cell receptor (beta chain) was found in a study of T cells in Graves' hyperthyroidism and ophthalmopathy. Study results and limitations: Blood also showed most of the thyroid clonotypes that were expanded above 0.001. The authors' 13 V-J model separated ophthalmopathy from stable hyperthyroidism.

Across 18 months, stable Graves' hyperthyroidism was marked by no progression to ophthalmopathy. Together with thyroid ultrasound, orbital computed tomography, serum thyroxine and TRAb, clinical symptoms were used for diagnoses. This clonotype showed up many times. Antigen: not known. Template material for amplifying TCR beta CDR3 regions consisted of RNA transcripts. RT-PCR in the first round (using the HTBI primer set) targeted the TCR CDR3. One entry per CDR3 protein, called by TCRdb with MiXCR from the multiplex PCR reads. The table records about 400,000 distinct CDR3 sequences, about a sixth of them present only once. The J segment lost 6 bases and the V segment lost 9 bases, leaving 5 bases of the junction unmatched. There are 13 residues in the CDR3. Germline V lookup: CDR1 MNHEY, CDR2 SMNVEV (reference sequence).

The source is a woman younger than 35 with Graves' hyperthyroidism. The rearrangement links TRBV27 to TRBJ2-1; 10 nucleotides align to TRBD1. The sample taken for sequencing was blood. The CDR3 region is CASRQGAGNEQFF. CDR3 DNA: TGTGCCAGTAGACAGGGGGCAGGCAATGAGCAGTTCTTC.